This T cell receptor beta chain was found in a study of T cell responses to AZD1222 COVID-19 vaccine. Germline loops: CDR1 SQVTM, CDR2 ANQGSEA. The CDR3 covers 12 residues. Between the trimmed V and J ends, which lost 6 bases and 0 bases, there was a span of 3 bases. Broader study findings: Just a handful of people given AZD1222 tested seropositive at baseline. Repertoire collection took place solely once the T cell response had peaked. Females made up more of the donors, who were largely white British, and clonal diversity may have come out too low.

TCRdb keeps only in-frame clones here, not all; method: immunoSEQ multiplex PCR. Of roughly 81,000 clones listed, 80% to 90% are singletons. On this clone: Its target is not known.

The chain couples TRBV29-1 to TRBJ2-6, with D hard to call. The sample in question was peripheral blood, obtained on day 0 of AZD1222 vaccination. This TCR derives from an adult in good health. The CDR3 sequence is CSVYSGANVLTF. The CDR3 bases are TGCAGCGTATACTCTGGGGCCAACGTCCTGACTTTC.